This T cell receptor beta chain was identified during a study of cytomegalovirus exposure and HLA in healthy donors. General study results and limits: The records held CMV serostatus as the only immune exposure information. Productive rates of about 90% or about 30% were seen for most TCR beta V segments in an earlier analysis. Rare TCR sequences dominated, though some public TCRs recurred in many donors. Several of the most significant clusters appeared, in a later analysis, to be linked to common viral pathogens.

The PCR used 60 Vbeta and 13 Jbeta primers. TCRdb keeps only in-frame clones here, not all; method: immunoSEQ multiplex PCR. The sample contains more than 150,000 clones, over 70% of which appear only once. About this clone: Its antigen is not known. This CDR3 is also generated by other DNA sequences in the sample.

The sequence came from a woman in her late teens or twenties in good health and CMV-seropositive. Sequencing used PBMCs.

In nucleotides, the CDR3 is TGTGCCAGCAGTGGAACAGGGTTTCGAGAGACCCAGTACTTC. Amino acid sequence: CASSGTGFRETQYF. The chain recombines TRBV2 with TRBJ2-5, with D perhaps matching TRBD1 (6 bases). Germline V gene sequence: CDR1 SNHLY, CDR2 FYNNEI. The CDR3 extends over 14 amino acids. V was shortened by 4 bases and J by 4 bases, with 13 bases between the two germline ends. Complete variable domain (other parts from reference TRBV2 and TRBJ2-5): EPEVTQTPSHQVTQMGQEVILRCVPISNHLYFYWYRQILGQKVEFLVSFYNNEISEKSEIFDDQFSVERPDGSNFTLKIRSTKLEDSAMYFCASSGTGFRETQYFGPGTRLLVL.